This T cell receptor (beta chain) was profiled in a study of PD-1 blockade in classical Hodgkin lymphoma. Study context: Intravenous nivolumab at 3 mg/kg was given to patients every 2 weeks.

Time point defined: cycle 4 day 1 (C4D1), after less than 7 weeks of nivolumab. There was relapse after autologous stem cell transplantation in every patient, and there was variation in brentuximab vedotin exposure. Best overall response was complete response, partial response or progressive disease in these relapsed/refractory classical Hodgkin lymphoma patients. Whole-study findings and limits: Those starting nivolumab under 1 year post-ASCT were excluded. Reported findings placed baseline TCR diversity lower in newly diagnosed patients (compared with healthy donors).

V lost 0 bases and J 3 bases, leaving 9 bases between the germline ends. The germline V gene encodes CDR1 SGHRS and CDR2 YFSETQ. CDR3 size: 14 residues. For this clone: Antigen: not known.

Sequenced by immunoSEQ multiplex PCR; TCRdb stores in-frame clones only, minus some. The table includes 17,000 or so clones, around two thirds detected once. The sequence came from a human donor with classical Hodgkin lymphoma. This chain links TRBV5-1 with TRBJ1-1; no reliable D call. The sample consisted of peripheral blood mononuclear cells (PBMCs), taken before the fourth cycle of nivolumab. The CDR3 protein is CASSLEGSDTEAFF. Written as DNA, the CDR3 is TGCGCCAGCAGCTTGGAGGGTAGCGACACTGAAGCTTTCTTT.